This T cell receptor (beta chain) originates from a study of blood T cell repertoires in COVID-19. Study background: Acute and convalescent COVID-19 samples came from the United States, Italy and Spain. The cDNA or gDNA used as material had been derived from T cells, B-cell-depleted T cells, or PBMCs.

Original processing methods: Scientists estimated how many nucleated cells there were by amplifying reference gene primers. TCRdb keeps only in-frame clones here, not all; method: immunoSEQ multiplex PCR. V and J calls and clone size follow that table, whereas D and trimming were derived from the DNA. The sample carries about 130,000 clones, 75% to 90% recorded once. Trimming removed 3 bases from V and 2 bases from J, with 9 bases in between. Germline V gives CDR1 PRHDT, CDR2 FYEKMQ (reference sequence). The CDR3 has 14 residues. The rearrangement uses TRBV13 and TRBJ2-3; D unclear. Sequences were obtained from peripheral blood. The TCR comes from a woman in her forties or fifties who had recovered from COVID-19. This chain's CDR3 is CASSFDRLTDTQYF. CDR3 nucleotide sequence: TGTGCCAGCAGCTTCGACCGACTCACAGATACGCAGTATTTT.